The following is a T cell receptor beta chain sequence with its context. Antigen unknown. These data come from a study of PD-1 blockade in classical Hodgkin lymphoma. The overall study: Patients were dosed intravenously with nivolumab at 3 mg/kg every 2 weeks. General study results and limits: Nivolumab initiation under 1 year post-ASCT meant exclusion.

This CDR3 spans 12 amino acids. V lost 6 bases to trimming and J lost 9 bases; unmatched junction nucleotides: 7. Germline CDR1 reads SNHLY; CDR2 reads FYNNEI. Time point in this sample: cycle 4 day 1 (C4D1), after 6 weeks of nivolumab. Every one of the patients relapsed after autologous stem cell transplantation (brentuximab vedotin exposure was variable). TCRdb's copy holds only in-frame clones and misses some; the assay was immunoSEQ multiplex PCR. Of over 75,000 clones in the sample, 90% were seen once. The chain recombines TRBV2 with TRBJ2-7; 8 bases are shared with TRBD1. The clonotype comes from a human donor with classical Hodgkin lymphoma. Sequences were derived from peripheral blood mononuclear cells (PBMCs), sampled before the fourth cycle of nivolumab. DNA for the CDR3: TGTGCCAGCAGAGCCGCAGGGGGCGGGCAGTACTTC. This translates into CASRAAGGGQYF. Drawing the rest from reference TRBV2 and TRBJ2-7, the complete variable domain is EPEVTQTPSHQVTQMGQEVILRCVPISNHLYFYWYRQILGQKVEFLVSFYNNEISEKSEIFDDQFSVERPDGSNFTLKIRSTKLEDSAMYFCASRAAGGGQYFGPGTRLTVT.